These 15 T cell receptor beta chains came from one sample sequenced in a study of shared T cell receptors in the human thymus. Produced via immunoSEQ multiplex PCR; TCRdb's table is partial and in-frame only. This sample has about 610,000 clones, with around 89% found just once. These data were also filed under a second study, of human thymus T cells.

Sequencing was carried out using thymocytes. The receptors come from a boy younger than two with a congenital heart defect.

The chain is built from TRBV12-5 and TRBJ1-3, with D possibly matching TRBD1 (5 bases). Trimming stripped 8 bases from V and 0 bases from J, with 11 bases between. Germline loops: CDR1 LGHNT, CDR2 FRNRAP. There are 14 residues in the CDR3. The CDR3 sequence is CASTDSISGNTIYF. For the CDR3, the DNA is TGTGCTAGTACAGACAGCATCTCTGGAAACACCATATATTTT. Supplemented by reference TRBV12-5 and TRBJ1-3, the full variable domain reads DARVTQTPRHKVTEMGQEVTMRCQPILGHNTVFWYRQTMMQGLELLAYFRNRAPLDDSGMPKDRFSAEMPDATLATLKIQPSEPRDSAVYFCASTDSISGNTIYFGEGSWLTVV.

This clone was counted once. V and J are TRBV6-1 and TRBJ2-7, with 7 bases matching TRBD2. The CDR3 length is 15 residues. Germline V CDR1 and CDR2: MNHNS, SASEGT. V shed 1 base and J 4 bases; nucleotides not matched to a gene: 7. The CDR3 nucleotides read TGTGCCAGCAGTGAAGGGCCAGCGGGATCATACGAGCAGTACTTC. The encoded protein is CASSEGPAGSYEQYF.

The CDR3 region is CASSPAGTSGSRYHNEQFF. CDR3 nucleotide sequence: TGTGCCAGCAGCCCCGCCGGGACTAGCGGGAGCAGGTACCACAATGAGCAGTTCTTC. The chain is built from TRBV11-3 and TRBJ2-1; TRBD2 matches at 14 bases. Germline V gene sequence: CDR1 SGHNT, CDR2 YENEEA. This CDR3 comprises 19 residues. Trimming took 5 bases from V and 5 from J; bases not matched to a gene: 14.

V is TRBV5-4 and J is TRBJ2-3; D may be TRBD2 (6 bases). Looked up from germline, CDR1 is SGHNT and CDR2 is YYREEE (reference sequence). Deletions cut 2 bases from V and 5 bases from J, with 18 bases between. The CDR3 loop spans 16 amino acids. The CDR3, as DNA: TGTGCCAGCAGCTTTCCGGACTACCTAAATCGAGATACGCAGTATTTT. Translation gives CASSFPDYLNRDTQYF.

The chain has TRBV5-6 and TRBJ1-4, with TRBD1 matching 10 bases. Germline V gives CDR1 SGHDT, CDR2 YYEEEE. V shed 5 bases, J shed 5 bases, and the junction held 6 bases outside the gene matches. The CDR3 loop spans 15 amino acids. DNA of the CDR3: TGTGCCAGCAGTCCTTGGGGACAGGGGAATGAAAAACTGTTTTTT. It specifies CASSPWGQGNEKLFF.

This chain connects TRBV9 to TRBJ2-1; 10 positions agree with TRBD2. Trimming at V came to 0 bases and at J to 7 bases, leaving 7 bases not matched to a gene. The CDR3 spans 16 residues. The germline V gene encodes CDR1 SGDLS and CDR2 YYNGEE. This CDR3 is CASSVEVAGGKNEQFF. The CDR3 nucleotides are TGTGCCAGCAGCGTAGAGGTAGCGGGAGGAAAGAATGAGCAGTTCTTC.

The rearrangement joins TRBV10-2 to TRBJ2-3, with 9 bases identical to TRBD2. After removal of 6 bases from V and 2 bases from J, the junction contained 6 bases not matched to a gene. CDR1 WSHSY and CDR2 SAAADI come from the germline V gene. This CDR3 spans 15 amino acids. The chain's CDR3 is CASRGGRAPTDTQYF. Here the CDR3 DNA reads TGCGCCAGCAGAGGCGGGAGGGCCCCCACAGATACGCAGTATTTT.

V is TRBV29-1 and J is TRBJ1-1; maybe TRBD1 (5 bases). Trimming pared 2 bases from V and 5 bases from J, leaving 12 bases between. The CDR3 runs 13 residues. The germline gives CDR1 SQVTM, CDR2 ANQGSEA. The CDR3 reads CSVERGVGTEAFF. The CDR3 region has the DNA TGCAGCGTTGAACGGGGGGTCGGTACTGAAGCTTTCTTT.

The rearrangement uses TRBV18 and TRBJ2-2, with D perhaps matching TRBD1 (6 bases). Germline CDR1 is KGHSH and CDR2 is LQKENI. Trimming took off 3 bases at V and 5 bases at J, with 16 bases between the two ends. This CDR3 is built from 16 residues. The chain's CDR3 is CASSPPRGRGTGELFF. As DNA, the CDR3 is TGTGCCAGCTCACCCCCTAGGGGGAGAGGTACCGGGGAGCTGTTTTTT.

The rearrangement joins TRBV30 to TRBJ1-2; D gene uncertain. In germline, CDR1 is GTSNPN, CDR2 SVGIG (reference sequence). The CDR3 totals 11 residues. Trimming took 0 bases from V and 8 from J, leaving 7 bases between them. The CDR3 nucleotides are TGTGCCTGGAGTGTAACCTACGGCTACACCTTC. Translated, it gives CAWSVTYGYTF.

The V call is TRBV2, the J call TRBJ1-2; 7 bases match TRBD1. The CDR3 consists of 15 residues. CDR1 SNHLY and CDR2 FYNNEI come from the germline V gene. Germline trimming cut 7 bases from V and 4 bases from J; bases unmatched to any gene: 12. The CDR3 region has the DNA TGTGCCAGCACTGGCACCGACAGGGCGGGCTATGGCTACACCTTC. This encodes CASTGTDRAGYGYTF.

In its sample, this clone was seen once. The chain combines TRBV7-8 with TRBJ2-4; D is ambiguous. The CDR3 extends over 15 amino acids. With 4 bases removed from V and 2 bases from J, the gap between germline ends came to 12 bases. Germline V gene data show CDR1 as SGHVS and CDR2 as FQNEAQ. Here the CDR3 reads CASSYEHSPKNIQYF. Here the CDR3 DNA reads TGTGCCAGCAGCTACGAACACAGTCCCAAAAACATTCAGTACTTC.

This clone has just one count. J is TRBJ2-1 and V is TRBV28, with 8 bases matching TRBD2. The CDR3 spans 16 residues. The germline gives CDR1 MDHEN, CDR2 SYDVKM. Germline trimming cut 8 bases from V and 7 bases from J; bases unmatched to any gene: 16. CDR3 in amino acids: CASGRVREVGRNEQFF. The CDR3 coding sequence is TGTGCCAGCGGGCGTGTGCGGGAGGTGGGTAGAAATGAGCAGTTCTTC.

This sequence joins TRBV11-3 and TRBJ2-1, with 9 bases matching TRBD2. The CDR3 has 15 amino acids. Germline loops: CDR1 SGHNT, CDR2 YENEEA. Germline trimming cut 0 bases from V and 6 bases from J; bases unmatched to any gene: 3. The CDR3 protein is CASSLEVAGANEQFF. The CDR3 region has the DNA TGTGCCAGCAGCTTAGAAGTAGCGGGAGCCAATGAGCAGTTCTTC.

Comments on this clone: The sample has other DNA sequences that encode this CDR3 too. J is TRBJ2-5 and V is TRBV9; no clear D gene. Germline V lookup: CDR1 SGDLS, CDR2 YYNGEE. This CDR3 is 12 amino acids long. Trimming pared 3 bases from V and 4 bases from J, leaving 7 bases between. CDR3 sequence (DNA): TGTGCCAGCAGCGGAAGAGGAGAGACCCAGTACTTC. Its translation is CASSGRGETQYF.